This TCR beta chain was found in a study of T cell responses to AZD1222 COVID-19 vaccine. The study, taken as a whole, reports: CD4 TCRs linked to vaccination spanned spike, dominating at 160-218 and 743-854.

On this clone: The target antigen is unknown.

TCRdb keeps only in-frame clones here, not all; method: immunoSEQ multiplex PCR. The sample has roughly 180,000 clones, 87% seen once. CDR1 MGHRA and CDR2 YSYEKL come from the germline V gene. V gave up 0 bases and J gave up 2 bases; unmatched junction bases: 3. The CDR3 spans 17 residues. Sequencing used peripheral blood, obtained on day 0 of AZD1222 vaccination. The chain has TRBV4-1 and TRBJ2-5; 13 bases agree with TRBD2. This TCR came from an adult in good health. The CDR3 here is CASSQDRTSGGQETQYF. As DNA, the CDR3 is TGCGCCAGCAGCCAAGATAGGACTAGCGGGGGACAAGAGACCCAGTACTTC.